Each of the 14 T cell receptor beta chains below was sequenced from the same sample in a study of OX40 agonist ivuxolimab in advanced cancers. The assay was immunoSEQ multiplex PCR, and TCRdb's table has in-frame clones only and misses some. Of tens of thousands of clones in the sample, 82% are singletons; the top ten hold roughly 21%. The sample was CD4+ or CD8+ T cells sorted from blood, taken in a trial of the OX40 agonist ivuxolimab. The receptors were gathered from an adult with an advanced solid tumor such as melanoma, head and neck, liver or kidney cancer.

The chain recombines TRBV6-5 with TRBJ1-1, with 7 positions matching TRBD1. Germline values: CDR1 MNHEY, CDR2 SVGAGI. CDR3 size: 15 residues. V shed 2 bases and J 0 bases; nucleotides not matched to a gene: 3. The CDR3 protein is CASSYVRGLNTEAFF. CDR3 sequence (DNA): TGTGCCAGCAGTTACGTGAGGGGGCTGAACACTGAAGCTTTCTTT.

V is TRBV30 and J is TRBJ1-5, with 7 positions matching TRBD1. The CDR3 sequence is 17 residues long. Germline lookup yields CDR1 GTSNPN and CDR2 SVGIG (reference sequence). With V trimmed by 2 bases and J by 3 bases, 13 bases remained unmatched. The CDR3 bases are TGTGCCTGGAGTACAGGGGTTTCGGTTAGGGACAATCAGCCCCAGCATTTT. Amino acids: CAWSTGVSVRDNQPQHF.

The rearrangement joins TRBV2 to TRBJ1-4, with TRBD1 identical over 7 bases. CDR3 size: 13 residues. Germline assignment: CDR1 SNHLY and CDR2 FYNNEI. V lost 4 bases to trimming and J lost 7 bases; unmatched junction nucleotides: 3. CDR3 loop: CASSGQGSEKLFF. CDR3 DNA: TGTGCCAGCAGTGGACAGGGAAGTGAAAAACTGTTTTTT.

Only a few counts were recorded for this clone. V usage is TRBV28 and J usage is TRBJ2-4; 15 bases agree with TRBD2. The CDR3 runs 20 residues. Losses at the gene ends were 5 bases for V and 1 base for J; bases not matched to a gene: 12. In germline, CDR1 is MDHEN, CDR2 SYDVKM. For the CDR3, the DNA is TGTGCCAGCAGTCAACCCTGGACTAGCGGGAGGGGAGTGGCCAAAAACATTCAGTACTTC. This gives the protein CASSQPWTSGRGVAKNIQYF. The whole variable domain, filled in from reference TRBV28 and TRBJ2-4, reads DVKVTQSSRYLVKRTGEKVFLECVQDMDHENMFWYRQDPGLGLRLIYFSYDVKMKEKGDIPEGYSVSREKKERFSLILESASTNQTSMYLCASSQPWTSGRGVAKNIQYFGAGTRLSVL.

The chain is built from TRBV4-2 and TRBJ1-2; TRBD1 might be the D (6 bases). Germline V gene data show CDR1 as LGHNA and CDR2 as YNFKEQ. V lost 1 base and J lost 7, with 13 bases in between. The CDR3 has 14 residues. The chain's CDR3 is CASSQGSGVGGYTF. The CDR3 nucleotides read TGTGCCAGCAGCCAAGGGTCAGGGGTTGGTGGCTACACCTTC.

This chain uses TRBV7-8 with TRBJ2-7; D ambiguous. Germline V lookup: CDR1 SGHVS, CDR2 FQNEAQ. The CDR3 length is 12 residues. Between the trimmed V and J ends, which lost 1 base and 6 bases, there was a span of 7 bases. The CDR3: CASSLGKVEQYF. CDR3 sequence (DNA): TGTGCCAGCAGCTTAGGAAAGGTCGAGCAGTACTTC.

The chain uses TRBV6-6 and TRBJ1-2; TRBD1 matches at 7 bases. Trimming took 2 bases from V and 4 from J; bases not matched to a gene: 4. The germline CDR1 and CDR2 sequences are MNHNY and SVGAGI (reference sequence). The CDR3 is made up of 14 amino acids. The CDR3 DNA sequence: TGTGCCAGCAGTTACCGGCCAGGGGGCTATGGCTACACCTTC. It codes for CASSYRPGGYGYTF.

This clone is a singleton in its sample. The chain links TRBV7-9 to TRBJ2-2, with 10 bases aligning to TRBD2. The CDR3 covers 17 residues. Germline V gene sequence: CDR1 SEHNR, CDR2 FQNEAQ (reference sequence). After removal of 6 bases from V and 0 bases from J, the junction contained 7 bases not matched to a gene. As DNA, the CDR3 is TGTGCCAGCAGACGTACTAGCGGGATCGCGAACACCGGGGAGCTGTTTTTT. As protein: CASRRTSGIANTGELFF.

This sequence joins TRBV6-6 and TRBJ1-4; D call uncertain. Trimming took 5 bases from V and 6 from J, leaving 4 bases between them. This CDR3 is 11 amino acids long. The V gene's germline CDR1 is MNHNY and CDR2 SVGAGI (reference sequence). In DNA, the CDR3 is TGTGCCAGCAGTGACTATGAAAAACTGTTTTTT. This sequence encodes CASSDYEKLFF.

Here the CDR3 DNA reads TGTGCCACGTGTGCCCCCGGGGGTCACTCCTACAATGAGCAGTTCTTC. Its protein product is CATCAPGGHSYNEQFF. The chain has TRBV18 and TRBJ2-1, with D possibly being TRBD2 (6 bases). V was cut by 10 bases and J by 0 bases, with 19 bases left in between. The CDR3 covers 16 residues. Germline V gene data show CDR1 as KGHSH and CDR2 as LQKENI.

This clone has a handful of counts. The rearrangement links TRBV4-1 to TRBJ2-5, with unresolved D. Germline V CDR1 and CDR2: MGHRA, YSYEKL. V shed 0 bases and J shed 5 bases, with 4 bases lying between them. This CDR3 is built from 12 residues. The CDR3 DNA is TGCGCCAGCAGCCAAGATTTCGAGACCCAGTACTTC. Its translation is CASSQDFETQYF.

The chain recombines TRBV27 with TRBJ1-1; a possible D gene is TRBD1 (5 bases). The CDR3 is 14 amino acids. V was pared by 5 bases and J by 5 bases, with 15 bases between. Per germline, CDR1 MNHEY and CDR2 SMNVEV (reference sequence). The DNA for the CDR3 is TGTGCCAGCAGTCCCCTGCAGGGAGGGACTGAAGCTTTCTTT. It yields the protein CASSPLQGGTEAFF.

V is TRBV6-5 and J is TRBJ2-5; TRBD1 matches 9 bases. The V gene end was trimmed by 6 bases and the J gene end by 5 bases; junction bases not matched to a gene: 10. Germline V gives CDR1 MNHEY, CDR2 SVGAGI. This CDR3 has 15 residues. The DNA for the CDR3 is TGTGCCAGCAGGGAACAGGGGGCCGCGTGGGAGACCCAGTACTTC. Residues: CASREQGAAWETQYF.

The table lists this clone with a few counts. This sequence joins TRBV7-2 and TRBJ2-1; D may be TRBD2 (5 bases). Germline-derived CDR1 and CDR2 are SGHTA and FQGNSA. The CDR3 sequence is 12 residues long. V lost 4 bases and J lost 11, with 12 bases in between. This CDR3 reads CASSWDRGKQFF. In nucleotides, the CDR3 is TGTGCCAGCAGCTGGGATCGGGGTAAGCAGTTCTTC.